These 14 T cell receptor beta chains share one sample of origin, sequenced in a study of blood T cell repertoires in COVID-19. Repertoires were generated with immunoSEQ multiplex PCR, while TCRdb's copy carries only in-frame clones and drops some. This table has about 250,000 clones, approximately 88% appearing once. Sequences were obtained from peripheral blood. These receptors came from a woman aged 25 to 39 with COVID-19, enrolled during active disease.

The V gene is TRBV7-9, the J gene TRBJ1-2; 7 bases match TRBD1. Germline V gene sequence: CDR1 SEHNR, CDR2 FQNEAQ (reference sequence). This CDR3 is built from 17 residues. Trimming at V came to 2 bases and at J to 5 bases, leaving 14 bases not matched to a gene. The CDR3 region is CASSLTGVQGFRYGYTF. The DNA of the CDR3 is TGTGCCAGCAGCTTAACGGGGGTACAGGGGTTTCGGTATGGCTACACCTTC.

The gene calls are TRBV15 and TRBJ1-1; D unresolved. The CDR3 contains 13 residues. Trimming cost V 1 base and J 1 base, with 4 bases left between them. From germline, CDR1 is LNHNV and CDR2 YYDKDF (reference sequence). This CDR3 reads CATSRAGNTEAFF. The CDR3, as DNA: TGTGCCACCAGCAGAGCCGGGAACACTGAAGCTTTCTTT.

The gene calls are TRBV5-6 and TRBJ2-5; weak D call: TRBD2 (6 bases). The CDR3 loop spans 16 amino acids. Germline loops: CDR1 SGHDT, CDR2 YYEEEE. The V gene lost 3 bases and the J gene lost 5 bases, with 20 bases spanning the gap. This chain's CDR3 is CASSSIGRGPEETQYF. The CDR3 DNA reads TGTGCCAGCAGCTCGATTGGGCGGGGTCCGGAGGAGACCCAGTACTTC.

This clone has only one observation. V and J are TRBV11-3 and TRBJ2-2, with D possibly being TRBD2 (5 bases). CDR3 length: 15 residues. Germline lookup yields CDR1 SGHNT and CDR2 YENEEA. Trimming stripped 8 bases from V and 2 bases from J, with 15 bases between. Written as DNA, the CDR3 is TGTGCCAGCTCTCTCAGCGGCCTAAACACCGGGGAGCTGTTTTTT. Its translation is CASSLSGLNTGELFF. Variable domain in full (rest from reference TRBV11-3 and TRBJ2-2): EAGVVQSPRYKIIEKKQPVAFWCNPISGHNTLYWYLQNLGQGPELLIRYENEEAVDDSQLPKDRFSAERLKGVDSTLKIQPAELGDSAVYLCASSLSGLNTGELFFGEGSRLTVL.

The rearrangement joins TRBV11-3 to TRBJ2-1; TRBD1 matches 8 bases. Trimming took 8 bases from V and 9 from J; bases not matched to a gene: 9. There are 13 residues in the CDR3. Germline V gene lookup returns CDR1 SGHNT and CDR2 YENEEA. CDR3 residues: CASAVQGGGEQFF. CDR3 bases: TGTGCCAGCGCCGTACAGGGGGGCGGTGAGCAGTTCTTC.

The chain couples TRBV27 to TRBJ1-5; TRBD1 might be the D (5 bases). From germline, CDR1 is MNHEY and CDR2 SMNVEV (reference sequence). Deletions cut 5 bases from V and 3 bases from J, with 14 bases between. The CDR3 contains 15 residues. The CDR3 DNA follows: TGTGCCAGCAGTCAGTCAGGGCGGACCAATCAGCCCCAGCATTTT. Translating it yields CASSQSGRTNQPQHF.

This sequence joins TRBV9 and TRBJ1-2, with D maybe TRBD1 (6 bases). The length of the CDR3 is 16 residues. Germline V lookup: CDR1 SGDLS, CDR2 YYNGEE. Trimming cost V 0 bases and J 4 bases, with 16 bases left between them. The CDR3 protein is CASSVASTGQIYGYTF. In DNA, the CDR3 is TGTGCCAGCAGCGTAGCTTCGACGGGACAAATCTATGGCTACACCTTC.

Only a few counts were recorded for this clone. V and J are TRBV18 and TRBJ1-1; D possibly corresponds to TRBD1 (5 bases). The germline gives CDR1 KGHSH, CDR2 LQKENI. This CDR3 is 15 amino acids long. Between the trimmed V and J ends, which lost 2 bases and 10 bases, there was a span of 20 bases. CDR3 coding DNA: TGTGCCAGCTCACCAAGCGAGGGACTCTCCTCCTCAGCTTTCTTT. Its translation: CASSPSEGLSSSAFF.

The chain couples TRBV11-3 to TRBJ1-2, with D possibly being TRBD1 (5 bases). Germline assignment: CDR1 SGHNT and CDR2 YENEEA. V lost 6 bases, J lost 4 bases, and 24 bases lay in between. The CDR3 length is 17 residues. CDR3 region: CASRKNGWGSGSYGYTF. The DNA of the CDR3 is TGTGCCAGCAGAAAAAACGGGTGGGGCTCCGGCAGCTATGGCTACACCTTC.

This sequence joins TRBV11-3 and TRBJ1-2; 10 bases are shared with TRBD1. The length of the CDR3 is 15 residues. Germline CDR1 reads SGHNT; CDR2 reads YENEEA. V lost 5 bases and J lost 8; bases outside the gene matches: 11. CDR3 protein: CASSLRDRGPKGYTF. CDR3 nucleotides: TGTGCCAGCAGCCTCCGGGACAGGGGCCCGAAGGGCTACACCTTC.

V is TRBV9 and J is TRBJ1-5; no definite D call. Germline values: CDR1 SGDLS, CDR2 YYNGEE. This CDR3 is 15 amino acids long. V dropped 0 bases and J dropped 2 bases, with 9 bases sitting between them. The CDR3 coding sequence is TGTGCCAGCAGCGTAGACGGGAGGGGCAATCAGCCCCAGCATTTT. Protein: CASSVDGRGNQPQHF.

There are a few counts of this clone. The CDR3 loop is CASSRDRAPYNYEQYF. Written as DNA, the CDR3 is TGTGCCAGCAGCCGGGACAGGGCCCCTTATAACTACGAGCAGTACTTC. The J gene is TRBJ2-7, the V gene TRBV7-6, with 9 bases matching TRBD1. Germline V lookup: CDR1 SGHVS, CDR2 FNYEAQ. The length of the CDR3 is 16 residues. J gave up 3 bases and V 5 bases, and 11 bases lay outside the gene matches.

CDR3 residues: CASSLVGQSNTGELFF. Here the CDR3 DNA reads TGTGCCAGCAGCTTAGTTGGACAGTCGAACACCGGGGAGCTGTTTTTT. J is TRBJ2-2 and V is TRBV7-9, with D perhaps TRBD1 (6 bases). V was clipped by 1 base and J by 0 bases, with 9 bases between them. This CDR3 contains 16 residues. Germline assignment: CDR1 SEHNR and CDR2 FQNEAQ (reference sequence). Combining the CDR3 with reference TRBV7-9 and TRBJ2-2 gives the whole variable domain DTGVSQNPRHKITKRGQNVTFRCDPISEHNRLYWYRQTLGQGPEFLTYFQNEAQLEKSRLLSDRFSAERPKGSFSTLEIQRTEQGDSAMYLCASSLVGQSNTGELFFGEGSRLTVL.

This clone was seen more than once but under ten times. The rearrangement uses TRBV7-2 and TRBJ1-6, with D unclear. This CDR3 is built from 15 residues. V lost 2 bases, J lost 7 bases, and 12 bases lay in between. In germline, CDR1 is SGHTA, CDR2 FQGNSA. The CDR3 nucleotides are TGTGCCAGCAGCTTAATGGCAGGCGAGAATTCACCCCTCCACTTT. Translated, it gives CASSLMAGENSPLHF.